This T cell receptor (beta chain) was documented in a study of T cell repertoires in cytomegalovirus infection. Study summary: Indicated by public TCR beta signatures were CMV infection and matching HLA type. Study findings and constraints: Ex vivo, HLA-C-restricted CMV-specific TCR beta clonotypes prevailed over the rest of the response. The study identified carriers of CMV plus the relevant HLA from cumulative public TCR beta family frequency.

The J segment lost 5 bases and the V segment lost 5 bases, leaving 5 bases of the junction unmatched. The CDR3 is 13 amino acids. CDR1 is SQVTM, CDR2 ANQGSEA, per germline. Using its own MiXCR run on the reads, TCRdb lists one record per CDR3 protein. There are under 150,000 distinct CDR3 sequences in the sample; roughly a quarter occur only once, and 30% to 35% lies in the top ten. This clonotype appeared a single time. What it recognizes is unknown. The sequenced sample was PBMCs, sequenced either directly or after in vitro stimulation (not recorded which). This rearrangement joins TRBV29-1 to TRBJ2-2; 7 positions match TRBD1. The receptor comes from a human donor in good health (CMV status not recorded). Some clones in this sample may be carry-over from other donors' samples. The CDR3 loop is CSVSGGWTGELFF. CDR3 DNA sequence: TGCAGCGTTTCAGGGGGTTGGACCGGGGAGCTGTTTTTT.